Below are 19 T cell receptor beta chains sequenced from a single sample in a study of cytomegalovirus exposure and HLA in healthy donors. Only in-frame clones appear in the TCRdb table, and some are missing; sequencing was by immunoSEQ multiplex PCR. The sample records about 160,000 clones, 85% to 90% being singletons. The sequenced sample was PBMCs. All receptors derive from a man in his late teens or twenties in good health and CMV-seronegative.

The CDR3 DNA is TGTGCCAGCAGCTTGGCAGGGGGCGGAGATACGCAGTATTTT. The encoded protein is CASSLAGGGDTQYF. The chain employs TRBV5-4 and TRBJ2-3; 8 positions agree with TRBD1. This CDR3 is 14 amino acids long. Germline assignment: CDR1 SGHNT and CDR2 YYREEE (reference sequence). V was clipped by 0 bases and J by 5 bases; unmatched bases: 2. Drawing the rest from reference TRBV5-4 and TRBJ2-3, the complete variable domain is ETGVTQSPTHLIKTRGQQVTLRCSSQSGHNTVSWYQQALGQGPQFIFQYYREEENGRGNFPPRFSGLQFPNYSSELNVNALELDDSALYLCASSLAGGGDTQYFGPGTRLTVL.

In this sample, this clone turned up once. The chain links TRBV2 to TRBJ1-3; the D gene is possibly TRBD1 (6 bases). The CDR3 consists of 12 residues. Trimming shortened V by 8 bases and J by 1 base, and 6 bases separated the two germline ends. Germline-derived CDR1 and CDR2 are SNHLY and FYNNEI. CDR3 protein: CASGQSGNTIYF. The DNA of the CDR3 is TGTGCCAGCGGACAGTCTGGAAACACCATATATTTT.

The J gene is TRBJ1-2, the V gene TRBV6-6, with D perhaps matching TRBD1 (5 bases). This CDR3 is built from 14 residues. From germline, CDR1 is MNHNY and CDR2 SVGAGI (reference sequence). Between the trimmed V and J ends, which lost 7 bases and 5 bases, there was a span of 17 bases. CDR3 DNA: TGTGCCAGCACCGCGGGGGTAAGAGGTTATGGCTACACCTTC. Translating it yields CASTAGVRGYGYTF.

Written as DNA, the CDR3 is TGCGCCAGCTCAACCCACTGGGCCTCCTACGAGCAGTACTTC. Encoded protein: CASSTHWASYEQYF. The rearrangement joins TRBV4-1 to TRBJ2-7; D is ambiguous. This CDR3 spans 14 amino acids. CDR1 and CDR2 (germline): MGHRA, YSYEKL. Between the trimmed V and J ends, which lost 8 bases and 0 bases, there was a span of 14 bases.

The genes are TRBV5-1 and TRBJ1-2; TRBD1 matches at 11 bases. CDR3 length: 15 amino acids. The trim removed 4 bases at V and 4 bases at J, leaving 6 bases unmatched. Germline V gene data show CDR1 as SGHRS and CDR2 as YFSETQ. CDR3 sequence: CASSPDGTGGYGYTF. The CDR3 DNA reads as TGCGCCAGCAGCCCGGACGGGACAGGGGGCTATGGCTACACCTTC.

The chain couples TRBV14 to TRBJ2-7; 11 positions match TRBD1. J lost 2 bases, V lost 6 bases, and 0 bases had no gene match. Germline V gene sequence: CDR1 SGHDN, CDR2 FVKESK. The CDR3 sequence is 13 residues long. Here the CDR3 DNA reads TGTGCCAGCAGGGGACAGGGGGCCTACGAGCAGTACTTC. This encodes CASRGQGAYEQYF.

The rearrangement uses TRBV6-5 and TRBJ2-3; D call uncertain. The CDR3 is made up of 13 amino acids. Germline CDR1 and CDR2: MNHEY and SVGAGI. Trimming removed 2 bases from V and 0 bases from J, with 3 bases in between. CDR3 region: CASSYASTDTQYF. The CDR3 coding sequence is TGTGCCAGCAGTTACGCGAGCACAGATACGCAGTATTTT.

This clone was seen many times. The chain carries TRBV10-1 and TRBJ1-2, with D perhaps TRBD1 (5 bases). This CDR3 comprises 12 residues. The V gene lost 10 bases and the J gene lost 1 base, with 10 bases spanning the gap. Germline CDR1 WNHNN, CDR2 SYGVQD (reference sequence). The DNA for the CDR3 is TGCGCCACCGGGGGGAATAACTATGGCTACACCTTC. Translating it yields CATGGNNYGYTF.

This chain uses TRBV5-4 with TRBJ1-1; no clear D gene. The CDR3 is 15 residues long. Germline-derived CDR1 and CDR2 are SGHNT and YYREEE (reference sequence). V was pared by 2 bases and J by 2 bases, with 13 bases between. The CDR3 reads CASSFSERENTEAFF. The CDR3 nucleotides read TGTGCCAGCAGCTTCTCGGAGAGGGAAAACACTGAAGCTTTCTTT. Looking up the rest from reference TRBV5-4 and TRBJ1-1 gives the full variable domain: ETGVTQSPTHLIKTRGQQVTLRCSSQSGHNTVSWYQQALGQGPQFIFQYYREEENGRGNFPPRFSGLQFPNYSSELNVNALELDDSALYLCASSFSERENTEAFFGQGTRLTVV.

CDR3 residues: CASSFTLKDEQFF. DNA for the CDR3: TGTGCCAGCAGTTTTACACTAAAGGATGAGCAGTTCTTC. The rearrangement links TRBV27 to TRBJ2-1; D unclear. Germline V gene sequence: CDR1 MNHEY, CDR2 SMNVEV (reference sequence). This CDR3 contains 13 residues. V lost 3 bases, J lost 8 bases, and 11 bases lay in between.

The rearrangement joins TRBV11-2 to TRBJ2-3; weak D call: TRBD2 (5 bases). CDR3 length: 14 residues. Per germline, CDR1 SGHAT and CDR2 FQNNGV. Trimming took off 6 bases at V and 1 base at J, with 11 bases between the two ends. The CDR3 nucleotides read TGTGCCAGCAGATCGGGAATCGGCACAGATACGCAGTATTTT. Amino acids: CASRSGIGTDTQYF.

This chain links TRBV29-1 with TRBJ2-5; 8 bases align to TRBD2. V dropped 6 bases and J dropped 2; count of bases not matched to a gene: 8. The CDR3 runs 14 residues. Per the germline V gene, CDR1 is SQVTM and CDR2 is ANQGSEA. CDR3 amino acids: CSVVLAVSQETQYF. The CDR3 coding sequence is TGCAGCGTGGTACTAGCGGTTAGTCAAGAGACCCAGTACTTC.

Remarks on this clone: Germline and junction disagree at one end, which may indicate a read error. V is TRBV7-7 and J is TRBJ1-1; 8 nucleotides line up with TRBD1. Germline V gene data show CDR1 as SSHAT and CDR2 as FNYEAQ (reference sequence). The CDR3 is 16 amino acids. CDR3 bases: TGTGCTAGCAGCTTAGCCCCGGACAGGGAAAACACTGAAGCTTTCTTT. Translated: CASSLAPDRENTEAFF. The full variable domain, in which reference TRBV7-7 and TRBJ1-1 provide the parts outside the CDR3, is GAGVSQSPRYKVTKRGQDVTLRCDPISSHATLYWYQQALGQGPEFLTYFNYEAQPDKSGLPSDRFSAERPEGSISTLTIQRTEQRDSAMYRCASSLAPDRENTEAFFGQGTRLTVV.

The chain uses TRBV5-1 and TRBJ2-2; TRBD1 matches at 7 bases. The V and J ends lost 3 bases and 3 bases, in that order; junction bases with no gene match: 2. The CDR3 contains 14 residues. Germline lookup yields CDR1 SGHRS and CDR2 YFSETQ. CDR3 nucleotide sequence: TGCGCCAGCAGCTATGGGACAGACACCGGGGAGCTGTTTTTT. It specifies CASSYGTDTGELFF.

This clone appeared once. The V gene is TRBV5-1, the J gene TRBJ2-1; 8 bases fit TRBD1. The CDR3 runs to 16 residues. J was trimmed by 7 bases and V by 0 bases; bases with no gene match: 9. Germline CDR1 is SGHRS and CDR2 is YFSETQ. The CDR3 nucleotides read TGCGCCAGCAGCTTGGCCCGGGACAGGATGGGGAATGAGCAGTTCTTC. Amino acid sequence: CASSLARDRMGNEQFF. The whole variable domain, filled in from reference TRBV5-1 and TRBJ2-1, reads KAGVTQTPRYLIKTRGQQVTLSCSPISGHRSVSWYQQTPGQGLQFLFEYFSETQRNKGNFPGRFSGRQFSNSRSEMNVSTLELGDSALYLCASSLARDRMGNEQFFGPGTRLTVL.

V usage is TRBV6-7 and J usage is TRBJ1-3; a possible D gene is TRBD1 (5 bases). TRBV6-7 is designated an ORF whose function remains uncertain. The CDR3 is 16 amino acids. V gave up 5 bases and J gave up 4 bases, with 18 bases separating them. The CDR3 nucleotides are TGTGCCAGCAGTCCTCCCACAGGAACAGCAGGAAACACCATATATTTT. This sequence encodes CASSPPTGTAGNTIYF.

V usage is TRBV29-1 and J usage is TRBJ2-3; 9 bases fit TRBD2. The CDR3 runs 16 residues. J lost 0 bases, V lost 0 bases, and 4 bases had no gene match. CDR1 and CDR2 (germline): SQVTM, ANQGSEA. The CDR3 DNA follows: TGCAGCGTTGAAGAGGCTAGCGGGATTAGCACAGATACGCAGTATTTT. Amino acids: CSVEEASGISTDTQYF.

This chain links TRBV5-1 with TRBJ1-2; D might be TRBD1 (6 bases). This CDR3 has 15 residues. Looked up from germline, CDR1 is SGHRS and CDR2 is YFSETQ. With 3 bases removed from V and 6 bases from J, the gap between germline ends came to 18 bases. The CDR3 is CASSYWEIKGDGYTF. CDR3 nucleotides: TGCGCCAGCAGCTATTGGGAGATTAAGGGGGATGGCTACACCTTC.

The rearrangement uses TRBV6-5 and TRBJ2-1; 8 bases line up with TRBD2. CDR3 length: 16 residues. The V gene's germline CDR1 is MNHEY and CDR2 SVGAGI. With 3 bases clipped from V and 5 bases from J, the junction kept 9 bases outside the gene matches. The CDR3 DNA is TGTGCCAGCAGTTATGCCCTGGCGGGAGGAAACAATGAGCAGTTCTTC. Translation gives CASSYALAGGNNEQFF.